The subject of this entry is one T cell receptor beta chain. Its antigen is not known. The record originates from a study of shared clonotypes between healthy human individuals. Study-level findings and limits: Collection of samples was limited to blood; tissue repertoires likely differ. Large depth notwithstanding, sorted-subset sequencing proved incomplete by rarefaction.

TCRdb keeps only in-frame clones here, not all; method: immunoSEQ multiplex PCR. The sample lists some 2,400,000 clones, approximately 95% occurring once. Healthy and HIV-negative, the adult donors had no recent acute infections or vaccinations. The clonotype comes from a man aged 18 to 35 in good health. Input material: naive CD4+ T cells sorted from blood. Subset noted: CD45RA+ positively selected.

The CDR3: CASSYRDRGGETQYF. DNA of the CDR3: TGTGCCAGCAGTTACCGGGACAGGGGAGGGGAGACCCAGTACTTC. This sequence joins TRBV6-5 and TRBJ2-5, with TRBD1 identical over 10 bases. Germline CDR1 reads MNHEY; CDR2 reads SVGAGI. The trim removed 2 bases at V and 5 bases at J, leaving 5 bases unmatched. This CDR3 contains 15 residues.